The entry below describes one T cell receptor beta chain. In its sample, this clone comes out as medium-sized (0.01 to 0.1%). The antigen this receptor binds is unknown. The species here is mouse, which means the gene names and germline sequences are mouse ones. The read ends 1 residue before the CDR3 terminus; that terminus is restored from the germline J gene. These data originate in a study of tissue T cells after allogeneic stem cell transplantation (dated by TCRdb to between 2022 and 2023). Study-level background: TCR beta repertoires were profiled across many tissues obtained from research autopsies of patients with and without GVHD, as well as in mouse models of GVHD. On the human side, the study was prospective and observational, with no blinding or randomization. Broader findings and caveats from the paper: Which tissue TCRs were alloreactive or antigen-specific was not determined in the study, and some of the clones might have been host cells that persisted. Blood and spleen T cells captured only a limited portion of the TCR repertoire detected in tissues, in both patients and mice. Only a few T cell clones appeared in more than one patient, yet motif-based clustering showed tissue-specific repertoire signatures that were shared between patients. Within patients, how anatomically similar the tissues were was a key factor in shaping TCR repertoire composition, regardless of disease or transplant status. Sampling depth was acknowledged as a limitation, and the patient cohort was both small and clinically heterogeneous.

Libraries came from the immunoSEQ multiplex PCR assay. Adaptive Biotechnologies performed TCRbeta CDR3 sequencing at survey depth and reported CDR3 sequences, V/J genes, productive frequency, and template counts. Amplification of TCR beta CDR3 regions started from genomic DNA instead of RNA. Per the original workflow: Jensen-Shannon divergence was used to quantify pairwise repertoire overlap between tissues, with a value of 1 indicating complete divergence and a value of 0 indicating identical repertoires. Tissues were clustered by single-linkage agglomerative hierarchical clustering of pairwise JSD values, and the clustering results were displayed as dendrograms. GLIPH2 was run on all patient samples with simulation_depth 1000, kmer_min_depth 3 and cdr3_length_cutoff 8, and groups with more than two unique CDR3s were retained. In a standardized tissue-overlap score, Jaccard GLIPH-group overlap across patients was extrapolated to a standard repertoire size of 1000 clones. To look at how diversity was associated with clinical or experimental variables, linear mixed-effect models were used, with tissue treated as a fixed effect and individual treated as a random effect. Sourced from immuneACCESS, this table was stored by TCRdb with only in-frame sequences that have V and J called. A share of the clones is absent; for the studies checked, an unresolved V gene accounts for under half, and the remainder has no known explanation. That table gives V, J and clone size, and the DNA gave D and trimming. This sample has about 6,600 clones in its table, and around 50% of those were observed once. The top ten clones comprise roughly 8.2% of the sample.

Between the V and J ends, shortened by 6 bases and 3 bases respectively, the junction contains 6 bases. Based on the germline V gene, the CDR1 and CDR2 sequences are MSHET and SYDVDS. Inclusive of the bounding cysteine and phenylalanine, the CDR3 is 12 residues long. Only the CDR3 bases that were read are kept: 33 of them, in frame from base 1. The time point label, as the study defines it: mouse harvest day 7 after allogeneic transplant. Mouse grafts combined 10^7 T-cell-depleted bone marrow cells with 10^6 splenic CD5+ T cells, given via tail vein injection. GVHD in mice was modeled with a major MHC-mismatch B6 (H2b) into BALB/c (H2d) model, and tissues were profiled at day 7 or 14. On day 7 or 14 post-transplant, mouse tissues and retro-orbital blood were harvested with separate sterile tools for each animal, and livers were flushed before harvest. Before genomic DNA isolation with the DNeasy Blood & Tissue Kit, mouse tissues were minced with razor blades in buffered saline.

Recombination connected TRBV29 to TRBJ1-3; the D gene is perhaps TRBD1, from 6 matching bases. Specimen: lymph node tissue. The clonotype originates from a female BALB/c mouse given C57BL/6 T cells with graft-versus-host disease after an allogeneic hematopoietic cell transplant. Incomplete CDR3 DNA: TGTGCTAGCAGGGACAGTGGAAATACGCTCTAT. It is translated as CASRDSGNTLY. In full, the CDR3 is CASRDSGNTLYF.